This TCR beta chain was captured by sequencing in a study of T cell changes during pregnancy in multiple sclerosis. The repertoire was sequenced with immunoSEQ multiplex PCR; TCRdb's copy has only in-frame clones and lacks some. The table has over 85,000 clones, approximately 90% seen once. Looked up from germline, CDR1 is LGHNA and CDR2 is YNFKEQ. CDR3 length: 15 amino acids. The ends lost 3 bases at V and 3 bases at J; junction bases unmatched: 3. Sequencing was performed on peripheral blood, taken in the second trimester of pregnancy. The genes are TRBV4-2 and TRBJ1-1, with 11 bases aligning to TRBD1. This sequence originates from a female donor in good health, enrolled as a control in a pregnancy study. CDR3 coding DNA: TGTGCCAGCAGCCACGGACAGGGGGCTCACACTGAAGCTTTCTTT. As protein: CASSHGQGAHTEAFF.